This T cell receptor (beta chain) was observed in a study of T cell responses to AZD1222 COVID-19 vaccine. TCRdb keeps only in-frame clones here, not all; method: immunoSEQ multiplex PCR. This table holds 180,000 or so clones, around 94% found once. Study observations and caveats: Dominant CD4 TCR responses targeted spike regions 160-218 and 743-854. AZD1222 recipients seropositive at baseline numbered only six. Donors were mostly white British, more females; clonal diversity possibly underestimated.

As concerns this clone: Its antigen is unknown.

Sample: peripheral blood, taken on day 0 of AZD1222 vaccination. The source is an adult in good health.

The CDR3 reads CASSAALRNYGYTF. CDR3 in DNA: TGTGCCAGCAGCGCGGCGTTGAGGAACTATGGCTACACCTTC. The chain employs TRBV27 and TRBJ1-2, with no clear D. V was clipped by 6 bases and J by 2 bases, with 13 bases between them. In germline, CDR1 is MNHEY, CDR2 SMNVEV (reference sequence). This CDR3 is built from 14 residues.